Listed below are T cell receptor beta chains from one sample, sequenced in a study of CD8+CD57+ T cells in acquired aplastic anemia. TCRdb processed the reads anew with MiXCR; each CDR3 protein has one entry. The sample records a few hundred thousand distinct CDR3 sequences, 34% being singletons. The sequenced material came from sorted CD4+, CD8+, or CD8+CD57+ T cells (not recorded which) from PBMCs. The receptors were gathered from a human donor in good health, serving as a control. Both conserved end residues are part of each CDR3. Fields, in order: CDR3 length, V gene, clone size, D gene, J gene, CDR3 DNA, CDR3 protein. The D gene is left open where the match is weak. Clone size appears in some rows only: once, few, many, or a class for an expanded clone.

length: 17; V: TRBV6-1; size: .; D: TRBD1; J: TRBJ1-2; DNA: TGTGCCAGCAGCTCGGGATTAGGACAGGGACGATACTATGGCTACACCTTC; CDR3: CASSSGLGQGRYYGYTF
length: 14; V: TRBV20-1; size: .; D: .; J: TRBJ2-2; DNA: TGCAGTGCTAGAGGGGCGGAGAACACCGGGGAGCTGTTTTTT; CDR3: CSARGAENTGELFF
length: 15; V: TRBV7-9; size: few; D: .; J: TRBJ1-1; DNA: TGTGCCAGCAGCCCCCAGGGGCGGGGTGACACTGAAGCTTTCTTT; CDR3: CASSPQGRGDTEAFF
length: 11; V: TRBV20-1; size: .; D: .; J: TRBJ1-2; DNA: TGCAGTGCTTCCGAGAACTATGGCTACACCTTC; CDR3: CSASENYGYTF
length: 19; V: TRBV11-2; size: many; D: .; J: TRBJ1-6; DNA: TGTGCCAGCAGCCCTGAGGGTTGGGGCAGGGGATCCTATAATTCACCCCTCCACTTT; CDR3: CASSPEGWGRGSYNSPLHF
length: 16; V: TRBV9; size: many; D: .; J: TRBJ2-1; DNA: TGTGCCAGCAGCGTATCCCGGGACGTATCCTACAATGAGCAGTTCTTC; CDR3: CASSVSRDVSYNEQFF
length: 19; V: TRBV11-2; size: few; D: TRBD1; J: TRBJ2-6; DNA: TGTGCCAGCAGCCCGCAGGCCCGGACAGGGCCCTCTGGGGCCAACGTCCTGACTTTC; CDR3: CASSPQARTGPSGANVLTF
length: 11; V: TRBV10-3; size: .; D: .; J: TRBJ2-3; DNA: TGTGCCATCAGTTACGCAGATACGCAGTATTTT; CDR3: CAISYADTQYF
length: 13; V: TRBV9; size: few; D: .; J: TRBJ2-1; DNA: TGTGCCAGCAGCGTAGCGGGGTACAATGAGCAGTTCTTC; CDR3: CASSVAGYNEQFF
length: 14; V: TRBV13; size: many; D: TRBD2; J: TRBJ2-7; DNA: TGTGCCAGCGCCTCGGCTAGCGGGAGTAGGGAGCAGTACTTC; CDR3: CASASASGSREQYF
length: 16; V: TRBV11-1; size: once; D: TRBD2; J: TRBJ2-7; DNA: TGTGCCAGCAGTCTAGCAACTAGCGGGGGTTCCTACGAGCAGTACTTC; CDR3: CASSLATSGGSYEQYF
length: 11; V: TRBV12-3/TRBV12-4; size: few; D: .; J: TRBJ1-1; DNA: TGTGCCAGCAGTCGACAGCAGGAAGCTTTCTTT; CDR3: CASSRQQEAFF
length: 15; V: TRBV5-1; size: few; D: .; J: TRBJ1-5; DNA: TGCGCCAGCAGCTTGGAAGGCAGGGAGAATCAGCCCCAGCATTTT; CDR3: CASSLEGRENQPQHF
length: 14; V: TRBV15; size: many; D: TRBD2; J: TRBJ2-7; DNA: TGTGCCACCAGCAGGACTAGCGGACCCTACGAGCAGTACTTC; CDR3: CATSRTSGPYEQYF
length: 15; V: TRBV29-1; size: .; D: TRBD1; J: TRBJ1-1; DNA: TGCAGCGTTGATCGGACAGGGATGAGAAACACTGAAGCTTTCTTT; CDR3: CSVDRTGMRNTEAFF
length: 14; V: TRBV19; size: once; D: .; J: TRBJ1-2; DNA: TGTGCCAGTAGTAGATCGCCCCCTGGGATCGGCTACACCTTC; CDR3: CASSRSPPGIGYTF
length: 15; V: TRBV6-1; size: .; D: .; J: TRBJ2-7; DNA: TGTGCCAGCAGTACCCTTTGGGGACTTATCTACGAGCAGTACTTC; CDR3: CASSTLWGLIYEQYF
length: 12; V: TRBV20-1; size: .; D: TRBD2; J: TRBJ2-7; DNA: TGCAGTGCATCCGGGAGGTCCTACGAGGAGTATTTC; CDR3: CSASGRSYEEYF
length: 13; V: TRBV30; size: .; D: .; J: TRBJ1-1; DNA: TGTGCCTGGAGGTTGCACATTAACACTGAAGCTTTCTTT; CDR3: CAWRLHINTEAFF
length: 16; V: TRBV9; size: many; D: TRBD1; J: TRBJ1-6; DNA: TGTGCCAGCAGCGTGGGGGACAGGGTCTTTAATTCACCCCTCCACTTT; CDR3: CASSVGDRVFNSPLHF
length: 14; V: TRBV28; size: .; D: TRBD1; J: TRBJ1-5; DNA: TGTGCCAGCTTACAGGGGGCTGGGAGTCAGCCCCAGCATTTT; CDR3: CASLQGAGSQPQHF
length: 15; V: TRBV29-1; size: once; D: .; J: TRBJ1-2; DNA: TGCAGCGTTGAAGGTCCTGACAGCTTCGGCTATGGCTACACCTTC; CDR3: CSVEGPDSFGYGYTF
length: 17; V: TRBV2; size: many; D: TRBD2; J: TRBJ2-5; DNA: TGTGCCAGCAGCTCAGAGGGGGGACTAGCGGGAGGAGAGACCCAGTACTTC; CDR3: CASSSEGGLAGGETQYF
length: 12; V: TRBV7-2; size: .; D: .; J: TRBJ2-7; DNA: TGTGCCAGCAGCGACGAGGTCAGGGAGCAGTACTTC; CDR3: CASSDEVREQYF